This T cell receptor beta chain was identified in a study of response to subunit inactivated influenza vaccine. About this clonotype itself: What it binds is unknown.

Findings of the study overall: After each seasonal influenza vaccination, few new T cells are recruited, the authors suggested.

TCRdb recomputed calls from the RT-PCR reads with MiXCR, one row per CDR3 protein. The table lists roughly 160,000 distinct CDR3 sequences, about 11% of them singletons, with under 15% in the top ten. Germline-derived CDR1 and CDR2 are SGHVS and FQNEAQ. The CDR3 runs 15 residues. The trim removed 5 bases at V and 4 bases at J, leaving 7 bases unmatched. The V and J genes are TRBV7-8 and TRBJ2-5; 10 positions agree with TRBD2. This specimen consisted of non-naive T cells sorted from PBMCs, obtained roughly 48 days after vaccination. This clonotype originated in a man aged 45-65 years who received an inactivated influenza vaccine. This CDR3 is CASSPSGGALETQYF. The DNA for the CDR3 is TGTGCCAGCAGCCCCAGCGGGGGGGCCTTAGAGACCCAGTACTTC.